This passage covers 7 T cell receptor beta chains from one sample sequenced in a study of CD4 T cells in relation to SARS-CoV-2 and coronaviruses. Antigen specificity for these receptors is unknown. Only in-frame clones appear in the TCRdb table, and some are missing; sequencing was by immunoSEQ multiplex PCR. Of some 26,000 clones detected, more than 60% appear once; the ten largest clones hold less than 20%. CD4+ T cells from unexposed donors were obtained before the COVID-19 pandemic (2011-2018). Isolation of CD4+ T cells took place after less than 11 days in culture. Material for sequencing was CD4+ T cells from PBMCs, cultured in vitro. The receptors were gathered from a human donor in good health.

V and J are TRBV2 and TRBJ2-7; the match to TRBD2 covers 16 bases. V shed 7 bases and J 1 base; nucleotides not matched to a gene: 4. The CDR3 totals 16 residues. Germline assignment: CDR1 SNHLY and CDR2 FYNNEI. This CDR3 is CASTPGLAGGSYEQYF. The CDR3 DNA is TGTGCCAGCACACCGGGACTAGCGGGAGGGTCCTACGAGCAGTACTTC.

This CDR3 is CASSLGLAGLYEQYF. Here the CDR3 DNA reads TGTGCCAGCAGCTTAGGACTAGCGGGGCTCTACGAGCAGTACTTC. This chain joins TRBV11-2 and TRBJ2-7; 11 bases align to TRBD2. The length of the CDR3 is 15 residues. The V gene end was trimmed by 1 base and the J gene end by 3 bases; junction bases not matched to a gene: 2. Germline assignment: CDR1 SGHAT and CDR2 FQNNGV.

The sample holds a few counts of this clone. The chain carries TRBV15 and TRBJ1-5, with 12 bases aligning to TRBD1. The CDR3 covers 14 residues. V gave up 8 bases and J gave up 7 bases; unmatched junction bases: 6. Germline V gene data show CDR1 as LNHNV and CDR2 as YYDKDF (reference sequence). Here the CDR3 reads CATAGTGGIQPQHF. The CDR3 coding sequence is TGTGCCACCGCAGGGACAGGGGGCATCCAGCCCCAGCATTTT.

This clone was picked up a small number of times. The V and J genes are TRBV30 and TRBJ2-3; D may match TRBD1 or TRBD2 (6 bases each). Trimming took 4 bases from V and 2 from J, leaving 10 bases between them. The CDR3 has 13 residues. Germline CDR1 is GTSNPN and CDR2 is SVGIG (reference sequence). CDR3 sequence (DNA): TGTGCCTGGAACAGGGACTCCACAGATACGCAGTATTTT. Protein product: CAWNRDSTDTQYF.

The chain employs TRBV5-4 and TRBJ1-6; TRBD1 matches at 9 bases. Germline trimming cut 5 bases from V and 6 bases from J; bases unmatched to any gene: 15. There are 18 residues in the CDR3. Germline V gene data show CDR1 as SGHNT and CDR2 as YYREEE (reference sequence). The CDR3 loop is CASSSAITGGAGNSPLHF. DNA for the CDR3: TGTGCCAGCAGTTCCGCAATAACAGGGGGCGCGGGTAATTCACCCCTCCACTTT.

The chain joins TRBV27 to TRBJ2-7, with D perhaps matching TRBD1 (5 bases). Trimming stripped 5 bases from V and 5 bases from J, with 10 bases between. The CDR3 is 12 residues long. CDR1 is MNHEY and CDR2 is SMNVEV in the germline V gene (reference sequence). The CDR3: CASSEAGNEQYF. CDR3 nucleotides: TGTGCCAGCAGTGAAGCAGGGAACGAGCAGTACTTC.

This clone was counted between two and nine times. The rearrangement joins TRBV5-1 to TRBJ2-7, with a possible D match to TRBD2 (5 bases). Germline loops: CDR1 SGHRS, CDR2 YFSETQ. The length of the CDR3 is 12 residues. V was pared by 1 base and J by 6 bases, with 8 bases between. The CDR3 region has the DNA TGCGCCAGCAGCTTGAGGGAGAGCGAGCAGTACTTC. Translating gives CASSLRESEQYF. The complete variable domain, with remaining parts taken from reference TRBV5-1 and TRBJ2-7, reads KAGVTQTPRYLIKTRGQQVTLSCSPISGHRSVSWYQQTPGQGLQFLFEYFSETQRNKGNFPGRFSGRQFSNSRSEMNVSTLELGDSALYLCASSLRESEQYFGPGTRLTVT.